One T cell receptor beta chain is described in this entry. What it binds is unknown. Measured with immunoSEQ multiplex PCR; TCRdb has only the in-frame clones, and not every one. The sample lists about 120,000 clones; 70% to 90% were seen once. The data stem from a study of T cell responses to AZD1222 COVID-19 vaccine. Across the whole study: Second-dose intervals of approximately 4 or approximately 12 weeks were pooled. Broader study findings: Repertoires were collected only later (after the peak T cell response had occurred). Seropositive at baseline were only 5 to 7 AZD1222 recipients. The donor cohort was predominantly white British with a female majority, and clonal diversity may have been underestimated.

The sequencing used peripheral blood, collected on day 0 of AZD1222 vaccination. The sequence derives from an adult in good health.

Here the CDR3 reads CASSLPTSGKAEQYF. The CDR3 DNA is TGCGCCAGCAGCTTGCCGACTAGCGGTAAGGCCGAGCAGTACTTC. V usage is TRBV5-1 and J usage is TRBJ2-7, with TRBD2 matching 9 bases. This CDR3 is built from 15 residues. The germline CDR1 and CDR2 sequences are SGHRS and YFSETQ. Unmatched junction bases numbered 8, after V lost 1 base and J lost 6 bases.